This entry concerns a single T cell receptor (beta chain). Its antigen remains undetermined. No clone much larger than this one lies a single base away; base qualities are absent. The record originates from a study of blood T cell repertoires in COVID-19 (TCRdb year 2020). Regarding the research as a whole: Samples covering the acute and convalescent phases of COVID-19 were provided by collaborators in the United States, Italy and Spain. The material from the prospective study consisted of cDNA or gDNA derived from T cells, B-cell-depleted T cells, or PBMCs. The dataset comprised deeply sampled blood TCRbeta repertoires from subjects exposed to, actively infected with, or recovered from COVID-19. The repertoires were released in a freely available public database meant as a resource for research on the immune response to SARS-CoV-2. Samples were obtained from the ongoing ImmuneRACE study (first 160 participants) and from 1,200 or so subjects provided by 6 global collaborators. The sample metadata nearly always contained a de-identified subject ID, COVID-19 status, age in years and sex. HLA class I and class II types, where available, came from metadata supplied by the sample provider rather than from assay-based typing. General conclusions and limits of the study: How much clinical and demographic metadata was included differed by source and by participant, and the metadata was provided uncurated.

The immunoSEQ Assay, a bias-controlled multiplex PCR, was used to amplify TCRbeta CDR3 regions from genomic DNA. Processing in the source paper ran as follows. The number of nucleated cells in each sample was estimated by amplification of reference gene primers within the assay. Sequence reads were collapsed and filtered to measure the absolute abundance of every unique TCRbeta CDR3 rearrangement. Productive Simpson clonality was computed per sample as the square root of Simpson's diversity index over productive rearrangements. TCRdb obtained this table from immuneACCESS and retained in-frame rearrangements with V and J assigned. These tables miss some clones; where compared with another copy, unresolved V genes account for less than half of the shortfall, and the remainder is unexplained. D and trimming come from the DNA, and the V and J calls and clone size come from that table. The sample table records around 140,000 clones; roughly 84% of these occur just once. Of the sample, approximately 1.5% is held by the ten largest clones.

The collaborating institutions used their own protocols to collect whole blood in K2EDTA tubes. For TCRbeta analysis, collaborators shipped samples in one of three forms: frozen whole blood, isolated PBMCs, or DNA extracted from either of those sample types. Trimming takes 6 bases from V and 1 base from J, and the germline ends sit 8 bases apart. There are 13 amino acids in the CDR3, from cysteine to phenylalanine inclusive. Here the CDR3 DNA is all that survives: 39 bases in frame from base 1. The sequenced sample consisted of peripheral blood. The rearranged chain carries TRBV12-3 or TRBV12-4 and TRBJ2-3; possibly the D gene is TRBD2, per 5 matching bases. This receptor was obtained from a man aged 55 to 70 with acute or convalescent COVID-19. In nucleotides, the sequence is TGTGCCAGCAGGGAAGCGGGCACAGATACGCAGTATTTT. Its coded protein is CASREAGTDTQYF.